This T cell receptor (beta chain) was documented in a study of vaccination effects on CD4 cells after COVID-19. The germline gives CDR1 MGHDK, CDR2 SYGVNS. Losses at the gene ends were 6 bases for V and 7 bases for J; bases not matched to a gene: 18. The CDR3 is 17 amino acids. ViraFEST used viral peptide pools to expand antigen-specific CD4+ T cells before sequencing. The culture ran for about eleven days before CD4+ T cells were isolated. All vaccine recipients tested negative for nucleocapsid antibodies and had never contracted SARS-CoV-2 infection. Regarding this clone: The antigen is not known.

TCRdb's table, derived via immunoSEQ multiplex PCR, lists solely in-frame clones and lacks some. There are 35,000 to 40,000 clones in the sample; about 66% occur only once, and under 15% lies in the top ten. The sample here was CD4+ T cells from PBMCs cultured with HCoV-OC43 spike peptides, taken before COVID-19 vaccination. The subset denotes: HCoV-OC43 spike overlapping peptide pool stimulation. This clonotype originated in a human donor who received a COVID-19 vaccine. The chain combines TRBV25-1 with TRBJ2-1; 7 bases map to TRBD2. CDR3: CASRPWVGGGPSNEQFF. Here the CDR3 DNA reads TGTGCCAGCAGGCCTTGGGTGGGGGGAGGGCCGAGTAATGAGCAGTTCTTC.